The 7 T cell receptor beta chains presented below share a single source sample, sequenced in a study of blood T cell repertoires in COVID-19. Data came from immunoSEQ multiplex PCR; TCRdb stores just in-frame clones and leaves some out. Of 65,000 or so clones listed, roughly four fifths are singletons. The specimen was peripheral blood. The receptors here all came from a woman in her 70s with acute or convalescent COVID-19.

This clone was observed once. This rearrangement joins TRBV29-1 to TRBJ1-1; TRBD1 agrees at 9 bases. The CDR3 is made up of 17 amino acids. Losses at the gene ends were 4 bases for V and 0 bases for J; bases not matched to a gene: 12. CDR1 is SQVTM and CDR2 is ANQGSEA in the germline V gene. The CDR3 DNA reads as TGCAGCGTTGGAGAGCGGGACAGGGACCACATGAACACTGAAGCTTTCTTT. Its protein is CSVGERDRDHMNTEAFF.

The chain joins TRBV19 to TRBJ2-5; D is possibly TRBD1 (6 bases). Germline V gene sequence: CDR1 LNHDA, CDR2 SQIVND (reference sequence). V lost 6 bases and J lost 2, with 10 bases in between. This CDR3 has 13 amino acids. DNA of the CDR3: TGTGCCAGTAGCTCAGGGGTGCAAGAGACCCAGTACTTC. Translating it yields CASSSGVQETQYF.

J is TRBJ2-1 and V is TRBV29-1; TRBD2 matches at 10 bases. The CDR3 sequence is 15 residues long. V trimming: 0 bases; J trimming: 6 bases; junction bases outside the gene matches: 5. The germline gives CDR1 SQVTM, CDR2 ANQGSEA. CDR3 amino acids: CSVEERTSGINEQFF. CDR3 DNA: TGCAGCGTTGAAGAGCGGACTAGCGGAATCAATGAGCAGTTCTTC.

The chain combines TRBV19 with TRBJ1-4, with D hard to call. Germline V lookup: CDR1 LNHDA, CDR2 SQIVND (reference sequence). V dropped 0 bases and J dropped 7 bases, with 18 bases sitting between them. The CDR3 is made up of 17 amino acids. CDR3: CASSIDHRFGGGEKLFF. In DNA, the CDR3 is TGTGCCAGTAGTATAGATCACCGGTTCGGTGGTGGTGAAAAACTGTTTTTT.

J is TRBJ1-1 and V is TRBV7-9, with a possible D match to TRBD1 (5 bases). The germline CDR1 and CDR2 sequences are SEHNR and FQNEAQ (reference sequence). This CDR3 contains 12 residues. Trimming shortened V by 3 bases and J by 11 bases, and 13 bases separated the two germline ends. CDR3 nucleotide sequence: TGTGCCAGCAGCTTCGCTCAGGGTTATGCTTTCTTT. This sequence encodes CASSFAQGYAFF.

The CDR3 reads CASSLDSHYGYTF. The CDR3 coding sequence is TGTGCCAGTAGTCTCGACAGCCACTATGGCTACACCTTC. V is TRBV19 and J is TRBJ1-2; D is perhaps TRBD1 (5 bases). Trimming removed 5 bases from V and 3 bases from J, with 10 bases in between. CDR1 and CDR2 (germline): LNHDA, SQIVND (reference sequence). This CDR3 comprises 13 residues.

V is TRBV27 and J is TRBJ2-5, with D maybe TRBD2 (6 bases). Trimming shortened V by 5 bases and J by 4 bases, and 14 bases separated the two germline ends. Germline CDR1 and CDR2: MNHEY and SMNVEV (reference sequence). CDR3 length: 14 residues. The CDR3 sequence: CASSLRDPGETQYF. The CDR3 bases are TGTGCCAGCAGTCTGCGGGATCCCGGAGAGACCCAGTACTTC.